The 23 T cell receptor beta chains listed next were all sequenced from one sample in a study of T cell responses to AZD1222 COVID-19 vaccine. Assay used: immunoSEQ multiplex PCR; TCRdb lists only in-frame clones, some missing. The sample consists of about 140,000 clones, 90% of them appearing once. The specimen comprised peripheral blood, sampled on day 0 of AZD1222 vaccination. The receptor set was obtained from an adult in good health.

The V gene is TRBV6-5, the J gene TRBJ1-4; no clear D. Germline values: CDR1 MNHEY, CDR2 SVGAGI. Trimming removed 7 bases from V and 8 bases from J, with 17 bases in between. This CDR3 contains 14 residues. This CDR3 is CASKTGPTGEKLFF. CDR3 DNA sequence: TGTGCCAGCAAAACGGGCCCTACTGGGGAAAAACTGTTTTTT.

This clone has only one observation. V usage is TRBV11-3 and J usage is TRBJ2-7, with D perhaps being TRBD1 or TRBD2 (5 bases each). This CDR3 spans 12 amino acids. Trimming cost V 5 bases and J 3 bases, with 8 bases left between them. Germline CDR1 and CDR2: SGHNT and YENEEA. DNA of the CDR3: TGTGCCAGCAGCCGAGGGGTCTACGAGCAGTACTTC. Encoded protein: CASSRGVYEQYF.

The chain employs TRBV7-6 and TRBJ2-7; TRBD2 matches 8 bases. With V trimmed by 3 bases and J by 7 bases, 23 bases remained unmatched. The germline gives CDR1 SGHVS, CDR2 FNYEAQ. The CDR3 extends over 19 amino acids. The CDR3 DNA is TGTGCCAGCAGCTTGAATCGGGGGGGGGATCAACAAGAAGATCTGGAGCAGTACTTC. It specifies CASSLNRGGDQQEDLEQYF. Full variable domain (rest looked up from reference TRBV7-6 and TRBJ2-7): GAGVSQSPRYKVTKRGQDVALRCDPISGHVSLYWYRQALGQGPEFLTYFNYEAQQDKSGLPNDRFSAERPEGSISTLTIQRTEQRDSAMYRCASSLNRGGDQQEDLEQYFGPGTRLTVT.

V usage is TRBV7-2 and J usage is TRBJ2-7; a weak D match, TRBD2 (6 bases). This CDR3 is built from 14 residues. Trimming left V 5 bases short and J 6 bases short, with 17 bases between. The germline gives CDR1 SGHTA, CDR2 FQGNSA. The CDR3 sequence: CASSPPSGRGEQYF. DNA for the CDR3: TGTGCCAGCAGCCCCCCCAGCGGGCGGGGCGAGCAGTACTTC.

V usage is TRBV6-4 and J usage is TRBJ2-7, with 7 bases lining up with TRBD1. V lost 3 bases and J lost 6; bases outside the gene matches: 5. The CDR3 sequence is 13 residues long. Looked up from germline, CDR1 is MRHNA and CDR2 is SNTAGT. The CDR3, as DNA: TGTGCCAGCAGTGATTCGGACAGGCTCGAGCAGTACTTC. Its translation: CASSDSDRLEQYF.

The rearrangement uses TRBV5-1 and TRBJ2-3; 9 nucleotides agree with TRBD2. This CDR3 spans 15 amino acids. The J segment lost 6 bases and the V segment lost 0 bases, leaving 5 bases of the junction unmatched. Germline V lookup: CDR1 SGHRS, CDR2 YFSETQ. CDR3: CASSLESSGGDTQYF. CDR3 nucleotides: TGCGCCAGCAGCTTGGAGAGTAGCGGGGGCGATACGCAGTATTTT.

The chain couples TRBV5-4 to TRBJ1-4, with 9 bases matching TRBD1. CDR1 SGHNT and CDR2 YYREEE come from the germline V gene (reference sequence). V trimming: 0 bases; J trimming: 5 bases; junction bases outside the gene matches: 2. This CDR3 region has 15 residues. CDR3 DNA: TGTGCCAGCAGCTTGGTCGGGACAGGGAATGAAAAACTGTTTTTT. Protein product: CASSLVGTGNEKLFF.

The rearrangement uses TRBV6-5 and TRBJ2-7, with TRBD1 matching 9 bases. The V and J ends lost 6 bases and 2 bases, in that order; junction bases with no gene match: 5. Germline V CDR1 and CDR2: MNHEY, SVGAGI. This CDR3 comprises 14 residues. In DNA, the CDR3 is TGTGCCAGCAGGGTGGGACAGGGTCCCTACGAGCAGTACTTC. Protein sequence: CASRVGQGPYEQYF.

The DNA for the CDR3 is TGTGCCTGGAGTTCCCCCCGGGGCAGACCTGGAAACACCATATATTTT. It codes for CAWSSPRGRPGNTIYF. V and J are TRBV30 and TRBJ1-3, with D perhaps matching TRBD1 (5 bases). The CDR3 spans 16 residues. Trimming left V 2 bases short and J 2 bases short, with 16 bases between. Germline assignment: CDR1 GTSNPN and CDR2 SVGIG (reference sequence).

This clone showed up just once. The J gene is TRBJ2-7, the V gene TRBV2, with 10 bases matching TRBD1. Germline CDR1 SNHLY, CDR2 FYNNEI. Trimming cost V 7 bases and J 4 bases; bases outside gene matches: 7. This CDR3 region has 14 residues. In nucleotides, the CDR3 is TGTGCCAGCACCGCGACAGGGGGCGGGTACGAGCAGTACTTC. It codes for CASTATGGGYEQYF.

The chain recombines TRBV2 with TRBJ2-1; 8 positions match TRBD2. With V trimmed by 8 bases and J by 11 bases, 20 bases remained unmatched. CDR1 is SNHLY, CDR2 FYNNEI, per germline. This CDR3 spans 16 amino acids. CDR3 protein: CASLRDPGLAEDKQFF. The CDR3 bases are TGTGCCAGCCTTAGGGACCCCGGACTAGCCGAGGACAAGCAGTTCTTC.

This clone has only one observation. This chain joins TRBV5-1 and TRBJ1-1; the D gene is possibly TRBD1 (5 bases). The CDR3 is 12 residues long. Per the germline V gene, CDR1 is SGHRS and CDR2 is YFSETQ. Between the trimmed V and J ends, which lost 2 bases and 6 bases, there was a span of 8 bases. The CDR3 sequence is CASSLGEAEAFF. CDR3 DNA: TGCGCCAGCAGCTTAGGGGAGGCTGAAGCTTTCTTT.

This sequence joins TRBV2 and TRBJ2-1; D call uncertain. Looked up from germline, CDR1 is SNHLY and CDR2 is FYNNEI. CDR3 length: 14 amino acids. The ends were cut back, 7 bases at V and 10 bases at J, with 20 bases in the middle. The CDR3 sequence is CASTNGPPAYEQFF. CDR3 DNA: TGTGCCAGCACCAATGGCCCCCCGGCATACGAGCAGTTCTTC.

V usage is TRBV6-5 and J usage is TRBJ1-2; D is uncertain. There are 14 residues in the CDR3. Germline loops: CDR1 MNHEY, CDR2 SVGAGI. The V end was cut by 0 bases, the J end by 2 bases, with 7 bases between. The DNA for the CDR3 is TGTGCCAGCAGTTACTCTACGGTAAACTATGGCTACACCTTC. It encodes CASSYSTVNYGYTF.

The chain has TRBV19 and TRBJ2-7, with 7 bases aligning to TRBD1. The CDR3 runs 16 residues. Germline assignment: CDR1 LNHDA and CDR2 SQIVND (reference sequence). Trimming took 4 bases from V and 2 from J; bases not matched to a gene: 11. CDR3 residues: CASSKISGTATYEQYF. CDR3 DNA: TGTGCCAGTAGTAAGATCTCCGGGACAGCTACCTACGAGCAGTACTTC.

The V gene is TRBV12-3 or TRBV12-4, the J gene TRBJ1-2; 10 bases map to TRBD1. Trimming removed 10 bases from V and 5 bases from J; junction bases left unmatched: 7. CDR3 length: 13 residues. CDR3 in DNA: TGTGCCACCTCGACAGGGGGCTATTATGGCTACACCTTC. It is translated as CATSTGGYYGYTF.

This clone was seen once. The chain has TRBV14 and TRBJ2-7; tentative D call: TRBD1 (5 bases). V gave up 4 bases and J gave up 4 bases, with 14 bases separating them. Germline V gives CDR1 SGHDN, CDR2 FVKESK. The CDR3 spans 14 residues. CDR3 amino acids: CASSRQSRTYEQYF. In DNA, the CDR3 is TGTGCCAGCAGCCGACAGTCCCGAACTTACGAGCAGTACTTC.

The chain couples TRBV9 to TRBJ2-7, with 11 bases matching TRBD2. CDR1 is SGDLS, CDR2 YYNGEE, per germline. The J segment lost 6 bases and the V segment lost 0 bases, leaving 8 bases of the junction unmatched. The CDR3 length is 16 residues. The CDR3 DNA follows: TGTGCCAGCAGCGTAGATATAGCGGGAGGGCCGGTCGAGCAGTACTTC. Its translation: CASSVDIAGGPVEQYF.

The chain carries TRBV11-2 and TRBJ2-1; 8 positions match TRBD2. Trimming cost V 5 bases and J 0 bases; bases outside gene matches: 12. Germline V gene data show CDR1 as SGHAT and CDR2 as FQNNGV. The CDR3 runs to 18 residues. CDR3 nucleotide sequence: TGTGCCAGCAGCCCAGGCAGCGGGAGCCGCAGCTCCTACAATGAGCAGTTCTTC. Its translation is CASSPGSGSRSSYNEQFF.

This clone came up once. CDR3 coding DNA: TGTGCCAGCAGCCAACTCAGGGGGCAGGTTGAAAAACTGTTTTTT. Protein sequence: CASSQLRGQVEKLFF. The chain couples TRBV4-2 to TRBJ1-4, with 8 bases that match TRBD1. There are 15 residues in the CDR3. Germline CDR1 and CDR2: LGHNA and YNFKEQ. Losses at the gene ends were 2 bases for V and 7 bases for J; bases not matched to a gene: 6.

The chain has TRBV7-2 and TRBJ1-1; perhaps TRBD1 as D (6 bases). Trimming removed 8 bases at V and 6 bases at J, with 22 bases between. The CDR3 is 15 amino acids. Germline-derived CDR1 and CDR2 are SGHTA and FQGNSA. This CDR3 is CASRIYWGGAAEAFF. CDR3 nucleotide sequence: TGTGCCAGCCGCATCTACTGGGGGGGGGCTGCTGAAGCTTTCTTT.

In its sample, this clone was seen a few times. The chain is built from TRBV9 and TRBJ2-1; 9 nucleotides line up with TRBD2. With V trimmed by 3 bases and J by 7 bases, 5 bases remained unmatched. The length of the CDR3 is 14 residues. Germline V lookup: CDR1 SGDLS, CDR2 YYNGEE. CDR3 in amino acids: CASSEGLAGNEQFF. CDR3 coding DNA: TGTGCCAGCAGCGAGGGACTAGCTGGGAATGAGCAGTTCTTC.

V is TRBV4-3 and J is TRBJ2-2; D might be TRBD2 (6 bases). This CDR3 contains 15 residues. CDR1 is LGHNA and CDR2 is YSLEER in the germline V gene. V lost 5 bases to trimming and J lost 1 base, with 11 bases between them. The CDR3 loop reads CASSGGSRNTGELFF. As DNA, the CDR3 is TGCGCCAGCAGCGGGGGGTCTAGGAACACCGGGGAGCTGTTTTTT.